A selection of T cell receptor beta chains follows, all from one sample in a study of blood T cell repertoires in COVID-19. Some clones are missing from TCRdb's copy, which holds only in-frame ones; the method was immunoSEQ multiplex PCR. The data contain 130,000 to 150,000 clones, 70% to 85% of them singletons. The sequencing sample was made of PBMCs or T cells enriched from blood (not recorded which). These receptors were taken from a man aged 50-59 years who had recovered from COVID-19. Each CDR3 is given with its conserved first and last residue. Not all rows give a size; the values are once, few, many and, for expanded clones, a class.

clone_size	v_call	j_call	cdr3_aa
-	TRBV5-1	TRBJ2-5	CASSLGRLAAQETQYF
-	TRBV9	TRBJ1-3	CASSKRQGSGNTIYF
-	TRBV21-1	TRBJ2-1	CASSNAGGGLGFGDEQFF
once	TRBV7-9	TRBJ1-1	CASTSPISTEAFF
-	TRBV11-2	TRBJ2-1	CASSATGYNEQFF
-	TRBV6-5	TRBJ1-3	CASRGTGGGNTIYF
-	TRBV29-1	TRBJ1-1	CSVSVRDRGRMNTEAFF
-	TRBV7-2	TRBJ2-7	CASSSPGQDYEQYF
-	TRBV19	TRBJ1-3	CASSIERDSGNTIYF
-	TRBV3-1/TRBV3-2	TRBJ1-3	CASSHEGTGNTIYF